This T cell receptor (beta chain) originates from a study of T-cell memory formation after mild COVID-19. Study summary: Each donor largely had its own TCR clusters.

Using its own MiXCR run on the 5' RACE reads, TCRdb lists one record per CDR3 protein. Among about 400,000 distinct CDR3 sequences listed, approximately 15% were seen once. Regarding the study as a whole: Contracting CD4+ clones were located mainly in CM and EM, and CD8+ clones in EMRA. Specificity for SARS-CoV-2 was not confirmed among the second-wave clones peaking on day 37. CD4+ bias marked clones expanding day 15 to 37, unlike balanced contracting clones.

Trimming pared 7 bases from V and 6 bases from J, leaving 9 bases between. The CDR3 spans 11 residues. Per germline, CDR1 SQVTM and CDR2 ANQGSEA. Comment on this clonotype: The antigen remains undetermined.

V usage is TRBV29-1 and J usage is TRBJ1-4; maybe TRBD1 (5 bases). Source material: PBMCs or a T cell subset sorted from them (not recorded which). The sequence was obtained from a young man who had mild COVID-19 (a few samples of this study predate the infection). Cell type and time point are not known. Here the CDR3 reads CSARGDEKLFF. The CDR3 coding sequence is TGCAGCGCCCGGGGGGATGAAAAACTGTTTTTT.